This record concerns one T cell receptor beta chain sequence. The CDR3 is made up of 16 amino acids. V gave up 4 bases and J gave up 6 bases; unmatched junction bases: 7. The V gene's germline CDR1 is MNHEY and CDR2 SMNVEV (reference sequence). Profiled with immunoSEQ multiplex PCR; TCRdb holds only in-frame clones, not every one. The sample holds approximately 160,000 clones, roughly 89% seen once. The data belong to a study of cytomegalovirus exposure and HLA in healthy donors. This clonotype was sampled from a young man in good health and CMV-seropositive. The V call is TRBV27, the J call TRBJ2-3, with 13 bases fitting TRBD2. Sequenced material: PBMCs. The CDR3 DNA follows: TGTGCCAGCAGTTCGGGGACTAGCGGGATCCTTGATACGCAGTATTTT. This gives the protein CASSSGTSGILDTQYF.